One and the same sample provided the 7 T cell receptor beta chains below, sequenced in a study of blood T cell repertoires in COVID-19. The assay was immunoSEQ multiplex PCR, and TCRdb's table has in-frame clones only and misses some. The profile covers around 180,000 clones, with about 91% appearing a single time and 4% taken by the ten largest. What was sequenced was peripheral blood. These receptors originate from a woman under 40 with acute or convalescent COVID-19.

The chain links TRBV12-1 to TRBJ2-5; TRBD2, as called in the table, went unchecked against the DNA. TRBV12-1 is flagged as a pseudogene. The CDR3 has 15 residues. CDR3 nucleotide sequence: TGTGCCAGCGGGTCACATACTGAGCGACAAGAGACCCAGTACTTC. This gives the protein CASGSHTERQETQYF.

The chain employs TRBV7-9 and TRBJ2-1; 7 bases match TRBD1. CDR3 length: 13 residues. Germline assignment: CDR1 SEHNR and CDR2 FQNEAQ (reference sequence). The V and J ends lost 5 bases and 6 bases, in that order; junction bases with no gene match: 4. The CDR3, as DNA: TGTGCCAGCAGCACGACAGGGCCCAATGAGCAGTTCTTC. Translated, it gives CASSTTGPNEQFF.

V usage is TRBV29-1 and J usage is TRBJ2-5; D possibly corresponds to TRBD1 (6 bases). Per germline, CDR1 SQVTM and CDR2 ANQGSEA. The V end lost 7 bases, the J end lost 1 base, and 10 bases lay between the germline ends. The CDR3 sequence is 12 residues long. CDR3 DNA sequence: TGCAGCGCTGGACAGCTCCAAGAGACCCAGTACTTC. Translation: CSAGQLQETQYF. The whole variable domain, remainder taken from reference TRBV29-1 and TRBJ2-5, is SAVISQKPSRDICQRGTSLTIQCQVDSQVTMMFWYRQQPGQSLTLIATANQGSEATYESGFVIDKFPISRPNLTFSTLTVSNMSPEDSSIYLCSAGQLQETQYFGPGTRLLVL.

V usage is TRBV28 and J usage is TRBJ2-2, with 9 bases identical to TRBD1. Trimming at V came to 10 bases and at J to 4 bases, leaving 10 bases not matched to a gene. CDR1 is MDHEN and CDR2 is SYDVKM in the germline V gene. CDR3 length: 15 residues. For the CDR3, the DNA is TGTGCCACACGAGCCGGGACAGGGATCACCGGGGAGCTGTTTTTT. Protein sequence: CATRAGTGITGELFF.

This clone was picked up one time. V and J are TRBV7-2 and TRBJ1-5; no firm D call. Looked up from germline, CDR1 is SGHTA and CDR2 is FQGNSA. V gave up 3 bases and J gave up 8 bases, with 11 bases separating them. The CDR3 totals 13 residues. The CDR3 DNA reads TGTGCCAGCAGCTTTTCGGTAGCTGAGCCCCAGCATTTT. Protein product: CASSFSVAEPQHF.

This clone came up once. The V call is TRBV24-1, the J call TRBJ2-1; 8 bases match TRBD2. Germline V gene data show CDR1 as KGHDR and CDR2 as SFDVKD. CDR3 length equals 13 residues. The V gene end was trimmed by 9 bases and the J gene end by 6 bases; junction bases not matched to a gene: 6. The CDR3, as DNA: TGTGCCACCTCGGGAGGGGGATCCAATGAGCAGTTCTTC. Its protein product is CATSGGGSNEQFF.

The J gene is TRBJ2-2, the V gene TRBV6-6; D may be TRBD1 (6 bases). Germline values: CDR1 MNHNY, CDR2 SVGAGI (reference sequence). The ends were cut back, 6 bases at V and 1 base at J, with 12 bases in the middle. The CDR3 is made up of 15 amino acids. For the CDR3, the DNA is TGTGCCAGCAGCGCAGGGGCCATGAACACCGGGGAGCTGTTTTTT. Protein product: CASSAGAMNTGELFF.